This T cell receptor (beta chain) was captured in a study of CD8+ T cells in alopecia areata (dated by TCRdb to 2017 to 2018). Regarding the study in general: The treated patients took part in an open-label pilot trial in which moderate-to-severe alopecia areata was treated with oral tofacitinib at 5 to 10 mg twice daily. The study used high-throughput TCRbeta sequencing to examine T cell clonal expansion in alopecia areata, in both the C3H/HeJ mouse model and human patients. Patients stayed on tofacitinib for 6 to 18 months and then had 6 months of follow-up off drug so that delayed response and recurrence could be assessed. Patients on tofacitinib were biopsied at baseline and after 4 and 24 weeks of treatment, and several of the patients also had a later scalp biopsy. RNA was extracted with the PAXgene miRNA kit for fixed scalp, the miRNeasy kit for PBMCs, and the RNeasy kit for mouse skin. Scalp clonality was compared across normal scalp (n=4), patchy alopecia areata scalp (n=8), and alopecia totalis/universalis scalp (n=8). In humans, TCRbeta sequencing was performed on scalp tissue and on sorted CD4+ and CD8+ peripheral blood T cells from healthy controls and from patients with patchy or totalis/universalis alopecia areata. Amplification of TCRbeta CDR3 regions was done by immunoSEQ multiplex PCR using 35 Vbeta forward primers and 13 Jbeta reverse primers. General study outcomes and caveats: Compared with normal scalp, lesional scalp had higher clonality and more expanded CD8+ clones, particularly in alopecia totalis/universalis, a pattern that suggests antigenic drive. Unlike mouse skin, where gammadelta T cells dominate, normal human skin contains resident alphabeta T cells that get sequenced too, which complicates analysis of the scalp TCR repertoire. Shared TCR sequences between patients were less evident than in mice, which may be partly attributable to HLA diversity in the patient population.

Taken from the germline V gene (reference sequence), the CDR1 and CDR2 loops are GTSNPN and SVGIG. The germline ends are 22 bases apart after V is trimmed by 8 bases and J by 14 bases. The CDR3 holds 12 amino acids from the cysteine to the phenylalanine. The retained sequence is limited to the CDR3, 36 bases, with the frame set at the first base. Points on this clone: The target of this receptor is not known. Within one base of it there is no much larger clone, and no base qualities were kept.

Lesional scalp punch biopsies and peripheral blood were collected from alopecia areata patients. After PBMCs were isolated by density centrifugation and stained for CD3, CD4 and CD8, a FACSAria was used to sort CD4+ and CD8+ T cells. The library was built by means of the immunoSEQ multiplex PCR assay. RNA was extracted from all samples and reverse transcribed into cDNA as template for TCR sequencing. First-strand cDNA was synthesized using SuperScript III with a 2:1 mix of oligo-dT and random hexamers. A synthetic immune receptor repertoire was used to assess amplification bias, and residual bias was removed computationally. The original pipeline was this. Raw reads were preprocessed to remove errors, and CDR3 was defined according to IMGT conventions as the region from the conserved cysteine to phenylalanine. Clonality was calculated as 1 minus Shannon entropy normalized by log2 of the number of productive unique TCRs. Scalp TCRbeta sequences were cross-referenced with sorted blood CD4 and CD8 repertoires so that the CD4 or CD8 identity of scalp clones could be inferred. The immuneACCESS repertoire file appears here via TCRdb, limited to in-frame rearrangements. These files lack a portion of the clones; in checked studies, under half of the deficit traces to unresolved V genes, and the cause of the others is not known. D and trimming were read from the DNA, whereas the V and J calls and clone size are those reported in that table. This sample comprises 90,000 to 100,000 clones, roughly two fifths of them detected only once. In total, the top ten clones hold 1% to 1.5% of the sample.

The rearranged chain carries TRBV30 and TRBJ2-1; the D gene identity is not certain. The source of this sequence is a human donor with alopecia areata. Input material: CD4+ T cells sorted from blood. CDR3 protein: CAGDGSYRAKFF. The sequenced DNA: TGTGCCGGAGACGGTTCCTACAGAGCGAAGTTCTTC.